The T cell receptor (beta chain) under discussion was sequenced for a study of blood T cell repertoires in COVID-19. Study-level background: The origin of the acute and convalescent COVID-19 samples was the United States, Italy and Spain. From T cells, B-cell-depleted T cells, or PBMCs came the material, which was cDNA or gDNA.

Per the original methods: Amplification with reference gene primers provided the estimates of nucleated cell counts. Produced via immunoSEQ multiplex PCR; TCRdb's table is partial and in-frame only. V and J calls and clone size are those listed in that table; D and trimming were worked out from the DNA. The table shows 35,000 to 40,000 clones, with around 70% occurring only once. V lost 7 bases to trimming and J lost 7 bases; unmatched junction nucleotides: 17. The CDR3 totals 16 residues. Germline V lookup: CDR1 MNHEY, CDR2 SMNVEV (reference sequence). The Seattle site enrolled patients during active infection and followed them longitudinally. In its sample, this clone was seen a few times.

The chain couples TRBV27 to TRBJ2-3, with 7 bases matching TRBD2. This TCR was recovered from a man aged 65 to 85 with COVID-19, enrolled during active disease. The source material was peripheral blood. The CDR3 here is CASIPSGGLNEYTQYF. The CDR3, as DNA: TGTGCCAGCATACCCTCCGGGGGGTTAAATGAGTATACGCAGTATTTT.